This TCR beta chain is drawn from a study of cytomegalovirus exposure and HLA in healthy donors. Sequencing used immunoSEQ multiplex PCR; TCRdb keeps in-frame clones, though not all of them. Among 150,000 to 200,000 clones listed, about 90% were seen once. Points from the study as a whole: Most TCR sequences were seen very rarely across donors, but some public TCRs occurred in many.

Worth noting for this clone: What it recognizes is unknown.

This receptor was taken from a woman between 18 and 29 years old in good health and CMV-seropositive. Input material: PBMCs.

CDR3 protein: CASRAHNYEQYF. CDR3 sequence (DNA): TGTGCCAGCAGGGCACACAACTACGAGCAGTACTTC. V and J are TRBV2 and TRBJ2-7, with D unresolved. The ends were cut back, 6 bases at V and 3 bases at J, with 9 bases in the middle. Germline loops: CDR1 SNHLY, CDR2 FYNNEI. The CDR3 totals 12 residues.